This TCR beta chain was sequenced for a study of vaccination effects on CD4 cells after COVID-19. Study-wide results and caveats: Late post-vaccination samples showed marked contraction of infection- and vaccine-induced clones. The vaccine-induced clones of healthy vaccinees included only 1 of 255 that cross-reacted with common cold coronaviruses.

Sequencing followed a ViraFEST assay step that expanded antigen-specific CD4+ T cells with viral peptide pools. CD4+ T cells were isolated after less than 13 days of culture. Of the BNT162b2 and mRNA-1273 vaccines, participants received two doses of one or the other. Both day 3 and day 7 saw half the medium replaced with IL-2 medium. This CDR3 contains 15 residues. Germline loops: CDR1 SQVTM, CDR2 ANQGSEA. After removal of 3 bases from V and 7 bases from J, the junction contained 7 bases not matched to a gene. A remark on this clone: Its antigen is currently unknown.

TCRdb keeps only in-frame clones here, not all; method: immunoSEQ multiplex PCR. The sample includes 30,000 to 40,000 clones, approximately 75% of them seen just once. This clonotype was obtained from a human donor who received a COVID-19 vaccine. This chain uses TRBV29-1 with TRBJ1-4, with TRBD1 identical over 11 bases. Sequencing used CD4+ T cells from PBMCs cultured with HCoV-229E spike peptides, obtained after COVID-19 vaccination. The CDR3 loop is CSVDGLGTGGEKLFF. CDR3 coding DNA: TGCAGCGTTGATGGCTTAGGGACAGGGGGTGAAAAACTGTTTTTT.